This T cell receptor beta chain was identified in a study of blood T cell repertoires in COVID-19. The wider study: COVID-19 samples collected from the United States, Italy and Spain covered acute and convalescent phases.

CDR3 length: 15 residues. Germline CDR1 is MNHEY and CDR2 is SMNVEV (reference sequence). V shed 5 bases, J shed 2 bases, and the junction held 6 bases outside the gene matches. As handled by the study authors: Amplification with reference gene primers provided the estimates of nucleated cell counts. This table comes from immunoSEQ multiplex PCR, and its TCRdb copy is limited to in-frame clones, with some not included. D and trimming come from the DNA, and the V and J calls and clone size come from that table. This sample yields under 250,000 clones, of which approximately 82% are seen a single time; 3.5% to 4% belongs to the top ten.

The clonotype comes from an elderly woman with acute or convalescent COVID-19. The chain links TRBV27 to TRBJ2-7; TRBD1 aligns across 10 bases. The sample comprised peripheral blood. CDR3 nucleotides: TGTGCCAGCAGTCGACAGGGGGCGATAACCTACGAGCAGTACTTC. Encoded protein: CASSRQGAITYEQYF.